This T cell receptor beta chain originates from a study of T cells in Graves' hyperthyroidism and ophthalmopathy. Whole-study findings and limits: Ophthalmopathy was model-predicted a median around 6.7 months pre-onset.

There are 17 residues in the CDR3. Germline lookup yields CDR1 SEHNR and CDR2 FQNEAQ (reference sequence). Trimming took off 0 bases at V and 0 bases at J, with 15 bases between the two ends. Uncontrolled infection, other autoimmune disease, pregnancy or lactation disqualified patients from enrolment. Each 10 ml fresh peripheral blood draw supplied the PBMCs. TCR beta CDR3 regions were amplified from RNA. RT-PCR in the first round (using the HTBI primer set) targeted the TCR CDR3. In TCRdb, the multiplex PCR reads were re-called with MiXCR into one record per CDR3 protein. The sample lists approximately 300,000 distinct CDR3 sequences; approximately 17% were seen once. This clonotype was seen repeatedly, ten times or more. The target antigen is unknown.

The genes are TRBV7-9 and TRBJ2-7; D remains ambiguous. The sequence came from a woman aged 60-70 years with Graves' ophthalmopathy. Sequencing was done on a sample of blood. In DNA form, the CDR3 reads TGTGCCAGCAGCTTAGCGGTTATCGCTTTAAGCTCCTACGAGCAGTACTTC. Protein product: CASSLAVIALSSYEQYF.